Listed below are T cell receptor beta chains from one sample, sequenced in a study of T cell responses to AZD1222 COVID-19 vaccine. Using immunoSEQ multiplex PCR, the repertoire was profiled, and TCRdb retains in-frame clones only, with some absent. The data contain some 120,000 clones, 80% to 90% of them singletons. Sequenced here: peripheral blood, sampled on day 0 of AZD1222 vaccination. All receptors come from an adult in good health. Each CDR3 is given with its conserved first and last residue. D genes are given only for firm matches. Where a row states a size, it is once, few, many or the class of an expanded clone; other rows omit it.

V gene	J gene	clone size	D gene	CDR3 length	CDR3 DNA	CDR3 protein
TRBV4-1	TRBJ1-5	-	TRBD1	13	TGCGCCAGCGGACCGACAGGGAATCAGCCCCAGCATTTT	CASGPTGNQPQHF
TRBV29-1	TRBJ2-7	-	TRBD2	18	TGCAGCGTTGAGGTTGGTCGGCTAGCGGGGGTGTCAGTTTCGGAGCAGTACTTC	CSVEVGRLAGVSVSEQYF
TRBV6-6	TRBJ1-1	-	-	15	TGTGCCAGCACCCCGCCGAGAGGGGTGAACACTGAAGCTTTCTTT	CASTPPRGVNTEAFF
TRBV11-2	TRBJ2-7	-	-	15	TGTGCCAGCAGCTTAGGCCAGGCTGGAACCTACGAGCAGTACTTC	CASSLGQAGTYEQYF
TRBV28	TRBJ1-6	-	-	12	TGTGCCAGCACCTCGGGGAGATCACCCCTCCACTTT	CASTSGRSPLHF
TRBV9	TRBJ1-2	-	-	15	TGTGCCAGCAGCGTAGAGTACCAGGGGAGAGGTGGCTACACCTTC	CASSVEYQGRGGYTF
TRBV6-5	TRBJ1-1	-	-	14	TGTGCCAGCAGTTACTCACAGGGTGGAACTGAAGCTTTCTTT	CASSYSQGGTEAFF
TRBV7-2	TRBJ2-5	-	TRBD2	18	TGTGCCAGCAGCTTAGGGACTAGCGGGGGAACAGTTCAAGAGACCCAGTACTTC	CASSLGTSGGTVQETQYF
TRBV4-1	TRBJ2-5	once	TRBD2	18	TGCGCCAGCAGCCCCGGGGGGGATAGCGGGGGTTCTCAAGAGACCCAGTACTTC	CASSPGGDSGGSQETQYF
TRBV6-5	TRBJ1-2	-	-	14	TGTGCCAGCAAAGGGGAGGGAAAAGGGGTTGGCTACACCTTC	CASKGEGKGVGYTF
TRBV27	TRBJ1-5	-	-	11	TGTGCCAGCAGACGCCGACAACCCCAGCATTTT	CASRRRQPQHF
TRBV7-2	TRBJ1-6	-	-	14	TGTGCCAGCAGCTCAGCGCAGTATAATTCACCCCTCCACTTT	CASSSAQYNSPLHF
TRBV7-3	TRBJ2-3	-	TRBD2	16	TGTGCCAGCAGCCTTCATAGCGGGGGTGCGGTAGATACGCAGTATTTT	CASSLHSGGAVDTQYF
TRBV27	TRBJ1-1	-	-	13	TGTGCCAGCAGTTTTGACGGCTCCTTGGGAGCTTTCTTT	CASSFDGSLGAFF
TRBV9	TRBJ2-6	-	-	16	TGTGCCAGCAGCCCCCGGGGAGTCTCTGGGGCCAACGTCCTGACTTTC	CASSPRGVSGANVLTF
TRBV2	TRBJ2-2	-	TRBD2	15	TGTGCCAGCAGGGGGGGGAATGCCCACACCGGGGAGCTGTTTTTT	CASRGGNAHTGELFF
TRBV7-6	TRBJ2-7	-	TRBD2	14	TGTGCCAGCAGCTTAGCTGGTTCTAGCGGTGAGCAGTACTTC	CASSLAGSSGEQYF
TRBV14	TRBJ1-2	-	TRBD1	15	TGTGCCAGCAGCCCAAGGAACAGGGGGCTACATGGCTACACCTTC	CASSPRNRGLHGYTF
TRBV6-4	TRBJ2-6	-	TRBD1	15	TGTGCCAGCAGGGGACAGGGGTCTGGGGCCAACGTCCTGACTTTC	CASRGQGSGANVLTF
TRBV19	TRBJ1-2	-	-	14	TGTGCCAGTAGTGACACCTCCCGTAACTATGGCTACACCTTC	CASSDTSRNYGYTF
TRBV6-5	TRBJ1-2	-	-	15	TGTGCCAGCAGTCGAAACCCATGGGATTTCTATGGCTACACCTTC	CASSRNPWDFYGYTF
TRBV5-1	TRBJ1-2	-	TRBD1	14	TGCGCCAGCACCAATAAGACAGGGTTTGTAGGCTACACCTTC	CASTNKTGFVGYTF
TRBV11-2	TRBJ1-3	few	-	17	TGTGCCAGCAGCTCCCTGCGGCTCCGAAGCTCTGGAAACACCATATATTTT	CASSSLRLRSSGNTIYF
TRBV6-5	TRBJ1-3	-	-	15	TGTGCCAGCAGCCTAGACAGAGACTCTGGAAACACCATATATTTT	CASSLDRDSGNTIYF